A single sample gave rise to the 15 T cell receptor beta chains below, sequenced in a study of T cells after posttransplantation cyclophosphamide. TCRdb keeps only in-frame clones here, not all; method: immunoSEQ multiplex PCR. This table holds approximately 32,000 clones, roughly 90% found once. Sample: PBMCs. The receptor set was obtained from a woman in her thirties or forties with a blood cancer, CMV-positive, and with a related stem cell donor.

The V gene is TRBV6-5, the J gene TRBJ2-3, with TRBD2 identical over 7 bases. V lost 0 bases to trimming and J lost 5 bases; unmatched junction nucleotides: 5. CDR3 size: 15 residues. Germline V gives CDR1 MNHEY, CDR2 SVGAGI. CDR3 residues: CASSYSGGDVDTQYF. CDR3 in DNA: TGTGCCAGCAGTTACTCGGGGGGGGACGTAGATACGCAGTATTTT.

The chain uses TRBV28 and TRBJ1-4; 7 bases fit TRBD1. The junction had 2 bases not matched to a gene; V was cut back by 6 bases and J by 4 bases. Germline V CDR1 and CDR2: MDHEN, SYDVKM. The CDR3 is 13 residues long. CDR3 amino acids: CASRDRFNEKLFF. The CDR3 nucleotides are TGTGCCAGCAGGGACAGGTTTAATGAAAAACTGTTTTTT.

This chain links TRBV5-5 with TRBJ2-3, with 7 bases that match TRBD1. The CDR3 sequence is 13 residues long. Germline loops: CDR1 SGHKS, CDR2 YYEKEE (reference sequence). V gave up 0 bases and J gave up 9 bases; unmatched junction bases: 4. The CDR3: CASSLATGDTQYF. CDR3 sequence (DNA): TGTGCCAGCAGCTTGGCAACAGGGGACACGCAGTATTTT.

V and J are TRBV5-1 and TRBJ1-2; D possibly corresponds to TRBD1 (5 bases). Germline CDR1 is SGHRS and CDR2 is YFSETQ. Trimming took off 0 bases at V and 11 bases at J, with 14 bases between the two ends. CDR3 length equals 13 residues. This CDR3 is CASSLDSPGRYTF. The CDR3 DNA sequence: TGCGCCAGCAGCTTGGATTCCCCAGGGCGGTACACCTTC.

V usage is TRBV4-3 and J usage is TRBJ1-5; a weak D match, TRBD1 (6 bases). This CDR3 is 16 amino acids long. V gave up 0 bases and J gave up 4 bases, with 13 bases separating them. The germline gives CDR1 LGHNA, CDR2 YSLEER. Here the CDR3 DNA reads TGCGCCAGCAGCCAAGATACAGGGCAAGGGAATCAGCCCCAGCATTTT. This codes for CASSQDTGQGNQPQHF.

This chain links TRBV28 with TRBJ2-5, with 7 bases that match TRBD1. J was trimmed by 7 bases and V by 3 bases; bases with no gene match: 8. Looked up from germline, CDR1 is MDHEN and CDR2 is SYDVKM. The CDR3 loop spans 14 amino acids. The CDR3 loop is CASSFRDSLGTQYF. The CDR3 nucleotides read TGTGCCAGCAGTTTCCGGGACAGCCTGGGGACCCAGTACTTC.

Comments on this clone: This specimen includes other DNA sequences encoding the same CDR3. The V gene is TRBV6-5, the J gene TRBJ1-6; D unresolved. This CDR3 comprises 14 residues. Trimming pared 0 bases from V and 5 bases from J, leaving 5 bases between. Germline V gene sequence: CDR1 MNHEY, CDR2 SVGAGI. DNA of the CDR3: TGTGCCAGCAGTTACTCTCGGGATAATTCACCCCTCCACTTT. Its protein product is CASSYSRDNSPLHF.

This chain links TRBV6-1 with TRBJ1-1, with D hard to call. Germline CDR1 MNHNS, CDR2 SASEGT. The CDR3 is made up of 13 amino acids. Trimming pared 4 bases from V and 0 bases from J, leaving 6 bases between. The CDR3 DNA sequence: TGTGCCAGCAGTGTCTCAGTGAACACTGAAGCTTTCTTT. Protein product: CASSVSVNTEAFF.

The chain employs TRBV28 and TRBJ1-2; 7 bases map to TRBD1. The J segment lost 0 bases and the V segment lost 6 bases, leaving 13 bases of the junction unmatched. This CDR3 has 17 residues. Germline V gene lookup returns CDR1 MDHEN and CDR2 SYDVKM. The CDR3 DNA reads TGTGCCAGCAGCCTAACCACATCAGGGGGGTCTAACTATGGCTACACCTTC. Translation gives CASSLTTSGGSNYGYTF.

Only a few counts were recorded for this clone. The chain carries TRBV10-3 and TRBJ2-3; a possible D gene is TRBD2 (7 bases). This CDR3 comprises 16 residues. The germline V gene encodes CDR1 ENHRY and CDR2 SYGVKD. Trimming shortened V by 6 bases and J by 8 bases, and 24 bases separated the two germline ends. The CDR3 protein is CAIRTEGGGLLGTQYF. Written as DNA, the CDR3 is TGTGCCATCAGGACCGAGGGCGGGGGCCTCCTGGGTACGCAGTATTTT.

The chain recombines TRBV6-4 with TRBJ1-5, with D uncertain. The V gene lost 0 bases and the J gene lost 2 bases, with 11 bases spanning the gap. The CDR3 totals 16 residues. Germline CDR1 and CDR2: MRHNA and SNTAGT. CDR3 protein: CASSDSRNSGNQPQHF. The CDR3 nucleotides read TGTGCCAGCAGTGACTCGAGAAATAGTGGCAATCAGCCCCAGCATTTT.

This sequence joins TRBV4-1 and TRBJ2-7, with D possibly being TRBD1 (6 bases). Trimming removed 4 bases at V and 3 bases at J, with 13 bases between. The CDR3 runs to 14 residues. CDR1 is MGHRA and CDR2 is YSYEKL in the germline V gene. The CDR3 here is CASSPMTGDYEQYF. The CDR3 nucleotides read TGCGCCAGCAGCCCCATGACAGGAGACTACGAGCAGTACTTC.

V usage is TRBV6-5 and J usage is TRBJ1-1, with a tentative D call TRBD1 (6 bases). CDR1 is MNHEY and CDR2 is SVGAGI in the germline V gene. Trimming pared 5 bases from V and 1 base from J, leaving 14 bases between. This CDR3 has 15 residues. The CDR3 sequence: CASSRGGDGNTEAFF. The CDR3 nucleotides are TGTGCCAGCAGTAGAGGGGGGGACGGGAACACTGAAGCTTTCTTT.

This chain uses TRBV2 with TRBJ2-5; D possibly corresponds to TRBD1 (5 bases). The CDR3 has 14 residues. V shed 6 bases and J shed 1 base, with 12 bases lying between them. Germline V gene sequence: CDR1 SNHLY, CDR2 FYNNEI. CDR3 DNA sequence: TGTGCCAGCAGGGAGATCAGGGCCCAAGAGACCCAGTACTTC. Amino acids: CASREIRAQETQYF.

This clone occurred a few times. The chain is built from TRBV6-6 and TRBJ1-3; perhaps TRBD1 as D (6 bases). This CDR3 comprises 14 residues. Trimming left V 2 bases short and J 8 bases short, with 13 bases between. Germline CDR1 and CDR2: MNHNY and SVGAGI (reference sequence). The CDR3 DNA reads as TGTGCCAGCAGTTACGCGGACAGTTTGGACACCATATATTTT. Translating gives CASSYADSLDTIYF.